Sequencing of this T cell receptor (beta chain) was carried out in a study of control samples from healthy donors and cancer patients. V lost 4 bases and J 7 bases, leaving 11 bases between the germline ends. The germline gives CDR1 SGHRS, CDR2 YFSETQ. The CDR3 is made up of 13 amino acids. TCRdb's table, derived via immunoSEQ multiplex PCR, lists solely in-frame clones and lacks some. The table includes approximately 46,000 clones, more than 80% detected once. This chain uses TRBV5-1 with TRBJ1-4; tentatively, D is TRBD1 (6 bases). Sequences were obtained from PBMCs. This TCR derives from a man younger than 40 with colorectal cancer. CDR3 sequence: CASSQQGSEKLFF. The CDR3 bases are TGCGCCAGCAGCCAGCAGGGGTCTGAAAAACTGTTTTTT.